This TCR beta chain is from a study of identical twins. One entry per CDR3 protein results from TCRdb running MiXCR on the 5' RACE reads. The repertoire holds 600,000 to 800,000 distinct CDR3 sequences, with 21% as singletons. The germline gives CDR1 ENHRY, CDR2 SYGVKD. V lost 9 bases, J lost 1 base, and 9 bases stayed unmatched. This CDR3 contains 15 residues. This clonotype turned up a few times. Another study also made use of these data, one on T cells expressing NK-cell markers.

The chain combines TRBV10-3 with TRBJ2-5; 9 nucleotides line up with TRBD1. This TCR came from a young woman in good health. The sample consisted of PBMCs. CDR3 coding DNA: TGTGCCATTGGACAGGGGACCCCTTTCCAAGAGACCCAGTACTTC. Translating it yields CAIGQGTPFQETQYF.